This TCR beta chain was found in a study of blood T cell repertoires in COVID-19. As for the study in general: Samples of COVID-19 (acute and convalescent) were obtained from the United States, Italy and Spain. T cells, B-cell-depleted T cells, or PBMCs supplied cDNA or gDNA.

The junction had 4 bases not matched to a gene; V was cut back by 4 bases and J by 7 bases. CDR1 and CDR2 from the germline V gene are SNHLY and FYNNEI. The CDR3 length is 16 residues. Per the original data handling: The assay estimated nucleated cells by amplifying reference gene primers. TCRdb keeps only in-frame clones here, not all; method: immunoSEQ multiplex PCR. From that table come the V and J calls and clone size; the DNA was used to work out D and trimming. This table has roughly 200,000 clones, about 88% appearing once. The rearrangement joins TRBV2 to TRBJ2-1, with 16 bases that match TRBD2. The sequence was obtained from a woman aged 35 to 49 who had recovered from COVID-19. Sample: peripheral blood. The CDR3 here is CASSGGLAGGFNEQFF. The CDR3 coding sequence is TGTGCCAGCAGTGGGGGACTAGCGGGAGGGTTTAATGAGCAGTTCTTC.